The clone carrying this T cell receptor (beta chain) has a count of ten or more. No antigen is known for it. The study defined stable Graves' hyperthyroidism as no ophthalmopathy progression within 18 months. PBMCs were sourced from over 8.5 ml fresh peripheral blood. This sample is part of a study of T cells in Graves' hyperthyroidism and ophthalmopathy. Study-level points and caveats: Ophthalmopathy onset followed model prediction by a median roughly six months. In simple terms, a model built on 13 V-J features told ophthalmopathy apart from stable hyperthyroidism.

The CDR3 runs to 14 residues. J was trimmed by 6 bases and V by 3 bases; bases with no gene match: 5. The germline V gene has CDR1 SGHDN and CDR2 FVKESK. Using RNA transcripts as the source, TCR beta CDR3 regions were amplified. The HTBI primer set was used in a first-round RT-PCR of the TCR CDR3. MiXCR was run by TCRdb on the multiplex PCR reads, yielding one entry per CDR3 protein. The sample contains about 560,000 distinct CDR3 sequences, about 15% of which appear only once. This chain links TRBV14 with TRBJ2-3, with 8 bases aligning to TRBD2. This clonotype was sampled from a woman aged 40 to 49 with Graves' hyperthyroidism. Sequencing was performed on blood. This CDR3 is CASSHMGLVDTQYF. CDR3 sequence (DNA): TGTGCCAGCAGCCACATGGGACTAGTCGATACGCAGTATTTT.